The next 14 T cell receptor beta chains were all read from a single sample in a study of B cell selection in AIRE deficiency. Method: immunoSEQ multiplex PCR; TCRdb's copy keeps in-frame clones and lacks some. The sample holds 20,000 to 25,000 clones, about 94% seen once. The regulatory T cell sort gate was CD4+CD25hiCD127low/negative. Sequencing was done on a sample of Tregs sorted from PBMCs. These receptors were collected from a human donor with AIRE deficiency.

The gene calls are TRBV4-2 and TRBJ2-7; D gene ambiguous. Germline values: CDR1 LGHNA, CDR2 YNFKEQ. V gave up 2 bases and J gave up 6 bases, with 20 bases separating them. This CDR3 is 16 amino acids long. The CDR3 loop reads CASSQKFGRIKGEQYF. The CDR3 DNA sequence: TGTGCCAGCAGCCAAAAGTTTGGCCGGATAAAGGGCGAGCAGTACTTC.

This chain joins TRBV29-1 and TRBJ2-5; D gene uncertain. V was pared by 7 bases and J by 5 bases, with 14 bases between. CDR1 and CDR2 (germline): SQVTM, ANQGSEA. The CDR3 consists of 12 residues. In DNA, the CDR3 is TGCAGCGCCGTCCCCTTCGTGGAGACCCAGTACTTC. This encodes CSAVPFVETQYF. The variable domain in full, with the rest retrieved from reference TRBV29-1 and TRBJ2-5, is SAVISQKPSRDICQRGTSLTIQCQVDSQVTMMFWYRQQPGQSLTLIATANQGSEATYESGFVIDKFPISRPNLTFSTLTVSNMSPEDSSIYLCSAVPFVETQYFGPGTRLLVL.

V gene TRBV11-3 combines with J gene TRBJ1-1; D gene ambiguous. The CDR3 is 13 amino acids. V was cut by 2 bases and J by 8 bases, with 12 bases left in between. Germline lookup yields CDR1 SGHNT and CDR2 YENEEA. In nucleotides, the CDR3 is TGTGCCAGCAGCTTACTTAAAAGAGGGGAAGCTTTCTTT. Residues: CASSLLKRGEAFF.

The rearrangement joins TRBV7-9 to TRBJ2-7, with TRBD1 as a possible D gene (5 bases). Germline CDR1 SEHNR, CDR2 FQNEAQ (reference sequence). The ends were cut back, 5 bases at V and 4 bases at J, with 18 bases in the middle. The CDR3 length is 15 residues. The chain's CDR3 is CASSPGIRSPYEQYF. CDR3 DNA sequence: TGTGCCAGCAGCCCAGGGATTAGGTCCCCTTACGAGCAGTACTTC.

The rearrangement links TRBV6-5 to TRBJ2-7; D is perhaps TRBD2 (6 bases). Germline values: CDR1 MNHEY, CDR2 SVGAGI. CDR3 size: 16 residues. Trimming cost V 4 bases and J 6 bases, with 22 bases left between them. CDR3 nucleotide sequence: TGTGCCAGCAGTTCAATCCGGGACTCCCAAAGAGGCGAGCAGTACTTC. This encodes CASSSIRDSQRGEQYF.

This clone was detected once. This chain joins TRBV10-3 and TRBJ2-2; D may be TRBD1 or TRBD2 (6 bases each). Germline V lookup: CDR1 ENHRY, CDR2 SYGVKD. The V and J ends lost 0 bases and 5 bases respectively, with 19 bases between them. The CDR3 runs to 18 residues. The DNA of the CDR3 is TGTGCCATCAGTGAGTCGAAGAAGGGGGGCGTCTTAACCGGGGAGCTGTTTTTT. This translates into CAISESKKGGVLTGELFF.

This chain links TRBV19 with TRBJ1-3, with a weak D call TRBD1 (5 bases). This CDR3 has 13 amino acids. Germline CDR1 reads LNHDA; CDR2 reads SQIVND (reference sequence). Trimming pared 10 bases from V and 2 bases from J, leaving 12 bases between. CDR3 nucleotides: TGTGCCACCCAAGGGGCGGCTGGAAACACCATATATTTT. Protein product: CATQGAAGNTIYF. Full variable domain (missing parts from reference TRBV19 and TRBJ1-3): DGGITQSPKYLFRKEGQNVTLSCEQNLNHDAMYWYRQDPGQGLRLIYYSQIVNDFQKGDIAEGYSVSREKKESFPLTVTSAQKNPTAFYLCATQGAAGNTIYFGEGSWLTVV.

The rearrangement links TRBV7-2 to TRBJ2-7; D may be TRBD2 (6 bases). The V end was cut by 1 base, the J end by 3 bases, with 22 bases between. Germline assignment: CDR1 SGHTA and CDR2 FQGNSA. The CDR3 consists of 18 residues. The CDR3 loop is CASSLGTGLAQNSYEQYF. CDR3 bases: TGTGCCAGCAGCTTAGGTACCGGGCTAGCGCAAAACAGCTACGAGCAGTACTTC.

Details on this clone: Since the CDR3 does not end with the conserved phenylalanine or tryptophan, this likely comes from a read error. The V call is TRBV7-3, the J call TRBJ1-1; D uncertain. Germline V CDR1 and CDR2: SGHTA, FQGTGA. The CDR3 totals 13 residues. The V gene lost 6 bases and the J gene lost 11 bases, with 19 bases spanning the gap. The CDR3 DNA is TGTGCCAGCAGTCAAACCAAGGACGGAGAGGCTTTCTCT. Protein product: CASSQTKDGEAFS.

V usage is TRBV7-3 and J usage is TRBJ1-2, with D uncertain. V lost 5 bases, J lost 5 bases, and 12 bases lay in between. The CDR3 loop spans 13 amino acids. Per germline, CDR1 SGHTA and CDR2 FQGTGA. CDR3 nucleotide sequence: TGTGCCAGCAGCCCTGGCGGGATTTATGGCTACACCTTC. This encodes CASSPGGIYGYTF.

This clone was seen more than once but under ten times. V and J are TRBV7-9 and TRBJ1-4, with a tentative D call TRBD1 (5 bases). There are 12 residues in the CDR3. Germline CDR1 is SEHNR and CDR2 is FQNEAQ (reference sequence). The ends were cut back, 5 bases at V and 10 bases at J, with 11 bases in the middle. The CDR3 nucleotides are TGTGCCAGCAGCCCCGGGAGGGGAAAACTGTTTTTT. It translates to CASSPGRGKLFF.

This chain links TRBV29-1 with TRBJ2-3, with TRBD2 identical over 7 bases. In germline, CDR1 is SQVTM, CDR2 ANQGSEA. V was pared by 4 bases and J by 0 bases, with 1 base of the junction left unmatched. The CDR3 consists of 13 residues. CDR3 sequence reads: CSVAGGSTDTQYF. The DNA for the CDR3 is TGCAGCGTTGCCGGGGGGAGCACAGATACGCAGTATTTT.

This clone was observed a single time. The rearrangement uses TRBV15 and TRBJ1-3, with no clear D. CDR1 is LNHNV, CDR2 YYDKDF, per germline (reference sequence). The ends were cut back, 0 bases at V and 0 bases at J, with 6 bases in the middle. The CDR3 loop spans 15 amino acids. This chain's CDR3 is CATSRDHGSGNTIYF. The CDR3 bases are TGTGCCACCAGCAGAGATCACGGCTCTGGAAACACCATATATTTT. The full variable domain, with the rest looked up from reference TRBV15 and TRBJ1-3, is DAMVIQNPRYQVTQFGKPVTLSCSQTLNHNVMYWYQQKSSQAPKLLFHYYDKDFNNEADTPDNFQSRRPNTSFCFLDIRSPGLGDTAMYLCATSRDHGSGNTIYFGEGSWLTVV.

For the CDR3, the DNA is TGTGCCAGCAGCGCCCACAGGGGGCTCGTCTACGAGCAGTACTTC. Its protein is CASSAHRGLVYEQYF. The J gene is TRBJ2-7, the V gene TRBV7-2; 9 nucleotides agree with TRBD1. The V and J ends lost 5 bases and 3 bases, in that order; junction bases with no gene match: 8. The CDR3 loop spans 15 amino acids. Germline loops: CDR1 SGHTA, CDR2 FQGNSA.